Each of the 5 T cell receptor beta chains below was sequenced from the same sample in a study of lymphopenia after photon versus proton radiotherapy. Measured with immunoSEQ multiplex PCR; TCRdb has only the in-frame clones, and not every one. The data hold tens of thousands of clones, with 86% observed a single time. The material sequenced was peripheral blood, taken from a patient treated with proton-based radiotherapy. These receptors all come from a woman aged 65 to 85 with pancreatic cancer. Some clones in this sample may be carry-over from other donors' samples.

The chain links TRBV5-1 to TRBJ1-3, with D possibly being TRBD1 (5 bases). The CDR3 consists of 14 residues. CDR1 and CDR2 (germline): SGHRS, YFSETQ. V lost 4 bases to trimming and J lost 0 bases, with 8 bases between them. CDR3 bases: TGCGCCAGCAGCCTCGACAGCTCTGGAAACACCATATATTTT. Translating it yields CASSLDSSGNTIYF.

The chain recombines TRBV28 with TRBJ1-4; D is unresolved. The V end lost 8 bases, the J end lost 6 bases, and 16 bases lay between the germline ends. The CDR3 spans 14 residues. Germline values: CDR1 MDHEN, CDR2 SYDVKM. CDR3 DNA sequence: TGTGCCAGCCGTATTACGGGGTTTGATGAAAAACTGTTTTTT. Residues: CASRITGFDEKLFF.

The V and J genes are TRBV30 and TRBJ2-6; TRBD1 or TRBD2 may be the D gene (6 bases each). V was pared by 4 bases and J by 2 bases, with 9 bases between. CDR3 length: 14 amino acids. Germline values: CDR1 GTSNPN, CDR2 SVGIG (reference sequence). For the CDR3, the DNA is TGTGCCTGGAATAGGGGGGCTGGGGCCAACGTCCTGACTTTC. It yields the protein CAWNRGAGANVLTF.

Note on this clone: Germline is not matched at one junction end, which may reflect a read error. The chain employs TRBV10-3 and TRBJ1-1; D call uncertain. Germline V CDR1 and CDR2: ENHRY, SYGVKD. The CDR3 extends over 16 amino acids. The CDR3 nucleotides read TGTGCCATCAGCGAGTTTGGTAAAGGACCCCCCACTGAAGCTTTCTTT. Its translation is CAISEFGKGPPTEAFF.

The CDR3 DNA is TGTGCCAGCAGTTTACCCGGTAGTGAAAAACTGTTTTTT. The encoded protein is CASSLPGSEKLFF. The chain employs TRBV27 and TRBJ1-4, with D hard to call. CDR1 MNHEY and CDR2 SMNVEV come from the germline V gene (reference sequence). With 2 bases removed from V and 7 bases from J, the gap between germline ends came to 8 bases. CDR3 length equals 13 residues.